This section outlines one T cell receptor beta chain sequence together with its context. Its specificity is not known. The sample comes from a study of blood T cells in healthy people across ages. V was clipped by 7 bases and J by 7 bases; unmatched bases: 3. The CDR3 has 11 amino acids. Per germline, CDR1 ENHRY and CDR2 SYGVKD. The authors ran a second PCR of about 6 to 11 cycles using a sample-barcoded 5' primer and a J-beta primer mix. TCRdb ran MiXCR on the 5' RACE reads and lists one entry per CDR3 protein. The sample yields approximately 880,000 distinct CDR3 sequences, roughly 50% seen once. Findings of the study overall: Long-lived donors exceeded aged donors in naive CD4+ cells and diversity.

The clonotype was recovered from a man aged 25-45 years in good health. Sequencing input: blood. The rearrangement joins TRBV10-3 to TRBJ1-2; 7 nucleotides line up with TRBD1. The CDR3 nucleotides read TGTGCCATCACAGGGGGAGGTGGCTACACCTTC. Residues: CAITGGGGYTF.